These 17 T cell receptor beta chains came from one sample sequenced in a study of persistence of HIV-infected CD4 T cells. The libraries were made with immunoSEQ version 4 in survey mode. Some clones are missing from TCRdb's copy, which holds only in-frame ones; the method was immunoSEQ multiplex PCR. The sample lists under 35,000 clones, approximately 70% occurring once. Cells were stimulated with overlapping HIV-1 Gag 15-mer peptides. Sorting selected CD4+ T cells upregulating both CD40 ligand and CD69. No antigen has been assigned to these receptors. The sequencing here drew on CD4+ T cells sorted from PBMCs after roughly 18-hour stimulation, taken from a patient who received antiretroviral therapy. The receptor set was obtained from an adult man with HIV who was CMV-seropositive.

V usage is TRBV2 and J usage is TRBJ1-1; D is unclear. The V gene's germline CDR1 is SNHLY and CDR2 FYNNEI. Trimming left V 6 bases short and J 1 base short, with 12 bases between. The CDR3 is 14 amino acids. The CDR3 loop is CASRRGPENTEAFF. The DNA for the CDR3 is TGTGCCAGCAGAAGAGGGCCGGAGAACACTGAAGCTTTCTTT. Filled out from reference TRBV2 and TRBJ1-1, the complete variable domain reads EPEVTQTPSHQVTQMGQEVILRCVPISNHLYFYWYRQILGQKVEFLVSFYNNEISEKSEIFDDQFSVERPDGSNFTLKIRSTKLEDSAMYFCASRRGPENTEAFFGQGTRLTVV.

The chain joins TRBV6-1 to TRBJ2-1; 13 bases are a match to TRBD2. Per the germline V gene, CDR1 is MNHNS and CDR2 is SASEGT. V lost 8 bases and J lost 4; bases outside the gene matches: 5. This CDR3 spans 15 amino acids. DNA for the CDR3: TGTGCCAGCCAGACTAGCGGGGGGCCTTACAATGAGCAGTTCTTC. This translates into CASQTSGGPYNEQFF.

This clone was seen a few times. The chain recombines TRBV7-2 with TRBJ1-1; D unresolved. CDR1 is SGHTA and CDR2 is FQGNSA in the germline V gene. V lost 1 base and J 1 base, leaving 4 bases between the germline ends. This CDR3 has 13 amino acids. In DNA form, the CDR3 reads TGTGCCAGCAGCTTAGGGAAGAACACTGAAGCTTTCTTT. Its protein is CASSLGKNTEAFF.

This clone appeared a single time. This chain uses TRBV7-2 with TRBJ1-3; TRBD1 agrees at 7 bases. Germline CDR1 and CDR2: SGHTA and FQGNSA. The V and J ends lost 4 bases and 0 bases, in that order; junction bases with no gene match: 9. The CDR3 extends over 17 amino acids. This chain's CDR3 is CASSSPTGLSSGNTIYF. The CDR3, as DNA: TGTGCCAGCAGCTCCCCGACAGGGTTGAGCTCTGGAAACACCATATATTTT.

This sequence joins TRBV9 and TRBJ2-2, with no clear D. Trimming took 0 bases from V and 4 from J, leaving 10 bases between them. This CDR3 spans 15 amino acids. Germline values: CDR1 SGDLS, CDR2 YYNGEE. The CDR3 loop is CASSVVGDFTGELFF. CDR3 sequence (DNA): TGTGCCAGCAGCGTAGTTGGGGATTTCACCGGGGAGCTGTTTTTT.

This clone came up once. This sequence joins TRBV19 and TRBJ2-1; D may correspond to TRBD1 or TRBD2 (5 bases each). The CDR3 extends over 13 amino acids. V shed 7 bases and J shed 9 bases, with 16 bases lying between them. CDR1 and CDR2 from the germline V gene are LNHDA and SQIVND (reference sequence). Here the CDR3 DNA reads TGTGCCAGTACCGACCGGGGCTCTGGTGAGCAGTTCTTC. Protein: CASTDRGSGEQFF. The full variable domain, with the rest looked up from reference TRBV19 and TRBJ2-1, is DGGITQSPKYLFRKEGQNVTLSCEQNLNHDAMYWYRQDPGQGLRLIYYSQIVNDFQKGDIAEGYSVSREKKESFPLTVTSAQKNPTAFYLCASTDRGSGEQFFGPGTRLTVL.

The chain uses TRBV25-1 and TRBJ2-2, with D perhaps TRBD2 (7 bases). Trimming left V 5 bases short and J 4 bases short, with 17 bases between. The germline gives CDR1 MGHDK, CDR2 SYGVNS. The CDR3 totals 16 residues. The CDR3: CASSTLGGATTGELFF. The CDR3 DNA sequence: TGTGCCAGCAGTACCCTTGGGGGGGCGACCACCGGGGAGCTGTTTTTT.

The chain recombines TRBV5-5 with TRBJ2-3, with unresolved D. The germline CDR1 and CDR2 sequences are SGHKS and YYEKEE (reference sequence). This CDR3 spans 14 amino acids. The V end was cut by 7 bases, the J end by 1 base, with 13 bases between. The CDR3 DNA sequence: TGTGCCAGCGGGCGGAATCAGGGCACAGATACGCAGTATTTT. Protein product: CASGRNQGTDTQYF.

The rearrangement uses TRBV18 and TRBJ2-4; D tentatively reads TRBD1 or TRBD2 (6 bases each). V lost 2 bases to trimming and J lost 8 bases, with 10 bases between them. CDR3 size: 13 residues. CDR1 KGHSH and CDR2 LQKENI come from the germline V gene. The CDR3 protein is CASSPNRGDIQYF. In DNA, the CDR3 is TGTGCCAGCTCACCAAATAGGGGGGACATTCAGTACTTC.

This rearrangement joins TRBV5-4 to TRBJ2-7; tentatively, D is TRBD1 (5 bases). Germline V CDR1 and CDR2: SGHNT, YYREEE (reference sequence). The CDR3 loop spans 14 amino acids. Trimming cost V 9 bases and J 1 base, with 17 bases left between them. The CDR3 is CATSYVDSSYEQYF. The CDR3 region has the DNA TGTGCCACCTCTTATGTCGACAGTTCCTACGAGCAGTACTTC.

The V gene is TRBV4-1, the J gene TRBJ1-2; possible D gene TRBD1, 5 bases. Trimming pared 3 bases from V and 0 bases from J, leaving 20 bases between. Germline V gene sequence: CDR1 MGHRA, CDR2 YSYEKL. CDR3 size: 18 residues. Here the CDR3 DNA reads TGCGCCAGCAGCCACATTATTCCTCGCGGGGGGACTAACTATGGCTACACCTTC. Protein: CASSHIIPRGGTNYGYTF.

The rearrangement joins TRBV25-1 to TRBJ1-2, with 10 nucleotides matching TRBD1. The CDR3 sequence is 16 residues long. J was trimmed by 4 bases and V by 2 bases; bases with no gene match: 7. Germline V gene sequence: CDR1 MGHDK, CDR2 SYGVNS. CDR3 sequence (DNA): TGTGCCAGCAGTGAAGGGACAGGGGTCGGTAGCTATGGCTACACCTTC. The encoded protein is CASSEGTGVGSYGYTF.

This chain uses TRBV29-1 with TRBJ1-2; 9 bases fit TRBD1. The CDR3 is 15 residues long. Germline V gene data show CDR1 as SQVTM and CDR2 as ANQGSEA. With V trimmed by 0 bases and J by 2 bases, 4 bases remained unmatched. The CDR3 region is CSVEDQGQGNYGYTF. The DNA for the CDR3 is TGCAGCGTTGAAGATCAGGGACAGGGCAACTATGGCTACACCTTC.

This clone showed up just a few times. This sequence joins TRBV7-2 and TRBJ2-5; the match to TRBD2 covers 8 bases. Per germline, CDR1 SGHTA and CDR2 FQGNSA. V lost 2 bases and J lost 4; bases outside the gene matches: 3. There are 14 residues in the CDR3. The CDR3: CASSLRSGAETQYF. The CDR3 DNA reads as TGTGCCAGCAGCTTACGTAGCGGGGCAGAGACCCAGTACTTC.

The rearrangement joins TRBV19 to TRBJ2-3, with D hard to call. The V gene's germline CDR1 is LNHDA and CDR2 SQIVND (reference sequence). The CDR3 totals 12 residues. V shed 4 bases and J shed 2 bases, with 4 bases lying between them. The CDR3 sequence: CASSKPTDTQYF. For the CDR3, the DNA is TGTGCCAGTAGTAAACCCACAGATACGCAGTATTTT.

This clone counts as medium-sized (0.01 to 0.1%). V usage is TRBV3-1 (or the pseudogene TRBV3-2) and J usage is TRBJ1-2; no clear D. Per the germline V gene, CDR1 is LGHDT and CDR2 is YNNKEL (reference sequence). This CDR3 has 12 amino acids. Trimming left V 1 base short and J 8 bases short, with 8 bases between. The CDR3 region is CASSQGTTGYTF. Written as DNA, the CDR3 is TGTGCCAGCAGCCAAGGGACGACCGGCTACACCTTC.

The genes are TRBV18 and TRBJ1-2; D is unclear. From germline, CDR1 is KGHSH and CDR2 LQKENI. The ends were cut back, 8 bases at V and 2 bases at J, with 15 bases in the middle. This CDR3 contains 14 residues. The CDR3 DNA reads as TGTGCCAGCCTAGATGACGGCCCGAACTATGGCTACACCTTC. This codes for CASLDDGPNYGYTF.